This note documents a single T cell receptor beta chain sequence. The target antigen is unknown. Profiled with immunoSEQ multiplex PCR; TCRdb holds only in-frame clones, not every one. The sample contains under 1,900,000 clones, approximately 98.5% of which appear only once. This CDR3 is built from 17 residues. CDR1 and CDR2 (germline): MGHRA, YSYEKL. Trimming at V came to 1 base and at J to 5 bases, leaving 10 bases not matched to a gene. The sample comes from a study of shared clonotypes between healthy human individuals. Study conclusions and caveats: It was the few donors that limited the genetic and exposure-history diversity represented.

The V gene is TRBV4-1, the J gene TRBJ2-5, with 10 bases identical to TRBD1. Sequencing was carried out using naive CD4+ T cells sorted from blood. Subset here: CD45RA+ positively selected. This TCR was recovered from a man under 40 in good health. The chain's CDR3 is CASSQGQGAQSRETQYF. CDR3 nucleotide sequence: TGCGCCAGCAGCCAAGGACAGGGGGCCCAAAGCCGTGAGACCCAGTACTTC.